Listed below are T cell receptor beta chains from one sample, sequenced in a study of Ad26.COV2.S vaccination and SARS-CoV-2 variants. The method was immunoSEQ multiplex PCR; TCRdb's version includes in-frame clones alone and lacks a portion of them. The sample carries hundreds of thousands of clones, nearly 90% recorded once. The sequencing used peripheral blood, collected in a trial of Ad26.COV2.S vaccine versus placebo. The origin of the receptors is a person aged 18 to 59 who received the Ad26.COV2.S COVID-19 vaccine or a placebo. Each CDR3 is given with its conserved first and last residue. The D gene is left open where the match is weak. Part of the rows lack a size; the others show once, few, many or a class for expanded clones.

V	J	size	D	DNA	CDR3
TRBV6-5	TRBJ1-3	.	.	TGTGCCAGCAGTTGGGGATCGACTGGAAACACCATATATTTT	CASSWGSTGNTIYF
TRBV4-3	TRBJ2-7	.	TRBD2	TGCGCCAGCAGCCCACCGGGACTAGCGGGGGCCTACGAGCAGTACTTC	CASSPPGLAGAYEQYF
TRBV28	TRBJ1-6	.	.	TGTGCCAGCAGTGTAATCCGGGCCTCGAGTAATTCACCCCTCCACTTT	CASSVIRASSNSPLHF
TRBV27	TRBJ2-3	.	TRBD1	TGTGCCAGCAGTCTGCCCGGGACAGAATACAGCACAGATACGCAGTATTTT	CASSLPGTEYSTDTQYF
TRBV4-1	TRBJ2-2	few	TRBD2	TGCGCCAGCAGCTCTATCGGACTAGCGGGGGTGAACACCGGGGAGCTGTTTTTT	CASSSIGLAGVNTGELFF
TRBV30	TRBJ1-4	.	.	TGTGCCTGGAGTGGAGTTACAGCAGAGGATGAAAAACTGTTTTTT	CAWSGVTAEDEKLFF
TRBV3-1/TRBV3-2	TRBJ2-2	.	TRBD1	TGTGCCAGCAGCCAAGAGCCCGGGACAGGGGGGACCGGGGAGCTGTTTTTT	CASSQEPGTGGTGELFF
TRBV4-2	TRBJ1-6	.	TRBD1	TGTGCCAGCAGCCAAGAGGGACAGCAGTATTCACCCCTCCACTTT	CASSQEGQQYSPLHF
TRBV6-6	TRBJ1-2	.	TRBD1	TGTGCCAGCAGCCGATCACCGGGACAGGGGGATGTCTTTGGCTACACCTTC	CASSRSPGQGDVFGYTF
TRBV11-3	TRBJ2-3	.	.	TGTGCCAGCAGCTACCTAGCGCAAAGGGCAGATACGCAGTATTTT	CASSYLAQRADTQYF
TRBV6-5	TRBJ2-7	.	TRBD1	TGTGCCAGCAGACCTAGGACAGGGCCCTACGAGCAGTACTTC	CASRPRTGPYEQYF